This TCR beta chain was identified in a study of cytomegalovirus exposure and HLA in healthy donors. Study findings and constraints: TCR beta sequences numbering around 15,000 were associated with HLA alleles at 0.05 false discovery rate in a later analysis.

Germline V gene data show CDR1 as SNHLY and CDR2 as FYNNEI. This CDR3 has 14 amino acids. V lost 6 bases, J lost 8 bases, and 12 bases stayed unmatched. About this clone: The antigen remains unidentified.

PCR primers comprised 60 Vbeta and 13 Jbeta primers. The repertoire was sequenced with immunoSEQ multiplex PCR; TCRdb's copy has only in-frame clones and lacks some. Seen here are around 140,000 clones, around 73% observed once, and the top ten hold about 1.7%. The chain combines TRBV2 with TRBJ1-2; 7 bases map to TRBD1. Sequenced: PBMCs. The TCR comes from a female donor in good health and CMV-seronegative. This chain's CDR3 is CASSRETGSKGYTF. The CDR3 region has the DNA TGTGCCAGCAGCCGAGAGACAGGGTCGAAGGGCTACACCTTC. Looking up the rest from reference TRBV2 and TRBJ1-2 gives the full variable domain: EPEVTQTPSHQVTQMGQEVILRCVPISNHLYFYWYRQILGQKVEFLVSFYNNEISEKSEIFDDQFSVERPDGSNFTLKIRSTKLEDSAMYFCASSRETGSKGYTFGSGTRLTVV.